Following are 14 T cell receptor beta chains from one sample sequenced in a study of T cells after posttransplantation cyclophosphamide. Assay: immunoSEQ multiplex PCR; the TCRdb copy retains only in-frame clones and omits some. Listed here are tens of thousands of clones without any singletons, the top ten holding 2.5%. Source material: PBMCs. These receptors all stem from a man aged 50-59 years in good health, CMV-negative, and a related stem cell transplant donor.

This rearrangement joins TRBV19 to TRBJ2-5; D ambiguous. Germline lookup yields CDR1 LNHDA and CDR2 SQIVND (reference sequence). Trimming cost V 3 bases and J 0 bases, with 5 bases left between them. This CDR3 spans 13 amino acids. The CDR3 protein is CASSIQNQETQYF. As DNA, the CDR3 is TGTGCCAGTAGTATCCAAAACCAAGAGACCCAGTACTTC.

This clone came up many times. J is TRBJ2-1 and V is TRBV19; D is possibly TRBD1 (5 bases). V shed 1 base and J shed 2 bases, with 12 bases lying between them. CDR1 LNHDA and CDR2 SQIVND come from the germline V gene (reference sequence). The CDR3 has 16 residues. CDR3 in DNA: TGTGCCAGTAGTATAGTAGGGGAAGGGACCTACAATGAGCAGTTCTTC. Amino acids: CASSIVGEGTYNEQFF.

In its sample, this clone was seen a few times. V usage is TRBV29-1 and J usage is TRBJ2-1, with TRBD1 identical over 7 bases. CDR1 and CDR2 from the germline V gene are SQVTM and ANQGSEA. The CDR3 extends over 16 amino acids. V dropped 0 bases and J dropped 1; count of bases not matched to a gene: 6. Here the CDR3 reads CSVEDGAGGSYNEQFF. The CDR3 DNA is TGCAGCGTTGAAGATGGAGCAGGGGGATCCTACAATGAGCAGTTCTTC.

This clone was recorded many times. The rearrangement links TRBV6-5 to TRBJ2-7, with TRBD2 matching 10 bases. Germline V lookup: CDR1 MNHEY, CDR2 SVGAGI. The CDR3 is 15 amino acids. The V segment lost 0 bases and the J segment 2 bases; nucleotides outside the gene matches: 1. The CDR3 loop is CASSYSGLAAYEQYF. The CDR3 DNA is TGTGCCAGCAGTTACTCAGGACTAGCGGCCTACGAGCAGTACTTC.

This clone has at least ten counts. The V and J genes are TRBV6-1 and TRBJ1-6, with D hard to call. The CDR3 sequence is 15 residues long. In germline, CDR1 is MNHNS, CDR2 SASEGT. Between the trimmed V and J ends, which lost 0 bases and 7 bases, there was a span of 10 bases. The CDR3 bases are TGTGCCAGCAGTGAAGCGCTTCGTCTAAATTCACCCCTCCACTTT. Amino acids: CASSEALRLNSPLHF.

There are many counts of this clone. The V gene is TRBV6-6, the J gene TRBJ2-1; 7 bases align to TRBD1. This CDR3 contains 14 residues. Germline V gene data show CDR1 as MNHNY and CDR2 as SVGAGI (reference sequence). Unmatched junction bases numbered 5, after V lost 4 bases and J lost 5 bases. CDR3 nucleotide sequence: TGTGCCAGCAGTTCCCGGGACAGAAACAATGAGCAGTTCTTC. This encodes CASSSRDRNNEQFF.

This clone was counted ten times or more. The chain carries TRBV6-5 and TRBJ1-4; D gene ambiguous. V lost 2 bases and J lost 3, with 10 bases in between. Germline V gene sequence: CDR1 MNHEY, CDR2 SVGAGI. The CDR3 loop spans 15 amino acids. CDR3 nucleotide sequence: TGTGCCAGCAGTTACGGAGGGAACCCTAATGAAAAACTGTTTTTT. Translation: CASSYGGNPNEKLFF.

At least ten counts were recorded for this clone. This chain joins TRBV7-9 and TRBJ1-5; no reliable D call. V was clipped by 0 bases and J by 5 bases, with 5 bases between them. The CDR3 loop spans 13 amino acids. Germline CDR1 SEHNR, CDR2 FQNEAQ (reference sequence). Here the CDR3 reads CASSLASDQPQHF. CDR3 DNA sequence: TGTGCCAGCAGCTTAGCGTCAGATCAGCCCCAGCATTTT.

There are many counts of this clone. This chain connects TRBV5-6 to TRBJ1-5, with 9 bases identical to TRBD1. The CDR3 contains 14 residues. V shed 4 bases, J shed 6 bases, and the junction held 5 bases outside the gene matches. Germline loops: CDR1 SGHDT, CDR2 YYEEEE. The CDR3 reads CASSLGQGSQPQHF. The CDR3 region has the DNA TGTGCCAGCAGCCTAGGACAGGGGAGTCAGCCCCAGCATTTT. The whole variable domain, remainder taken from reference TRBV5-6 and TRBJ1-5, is DAGVTQSPTHLIKTRGQQVTLRCSPKSGHDTVSWYQQALGQGPQFIFQYYEEEERQRGNFPDRFSGHQFPNYSSELNVNALLLGDSALYLCASSLGQGSQPQHFGDGTRLSIL.

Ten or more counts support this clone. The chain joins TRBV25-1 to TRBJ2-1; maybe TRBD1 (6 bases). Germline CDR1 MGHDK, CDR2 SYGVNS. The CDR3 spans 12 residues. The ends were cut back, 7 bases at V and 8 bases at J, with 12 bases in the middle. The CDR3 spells CASTAGVYEQFF. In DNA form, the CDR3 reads TGTGCCAGCACGGCAGGGGTTTATGAGCAGTTCTTC. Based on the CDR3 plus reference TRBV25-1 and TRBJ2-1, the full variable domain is EADIYQTPRYLVIGTGKKITLECSQTMGHDKMYWYQQDPGMELHLIHYSYGVNSTEKGDLSSESTVSRIRTEHFPLTLESARPSHTSQYLCASTAGVYEQFFGPGTRLTVL.

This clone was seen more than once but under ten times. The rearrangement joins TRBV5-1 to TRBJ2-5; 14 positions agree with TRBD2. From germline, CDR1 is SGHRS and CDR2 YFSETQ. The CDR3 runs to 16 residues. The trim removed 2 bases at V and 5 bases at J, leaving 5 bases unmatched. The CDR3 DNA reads TGCGCCAGCAGCTTCGGGACTAGCGGGAGCGGGGAGACCCAGTACTTC. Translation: CASSFGTSGSGETQYF.

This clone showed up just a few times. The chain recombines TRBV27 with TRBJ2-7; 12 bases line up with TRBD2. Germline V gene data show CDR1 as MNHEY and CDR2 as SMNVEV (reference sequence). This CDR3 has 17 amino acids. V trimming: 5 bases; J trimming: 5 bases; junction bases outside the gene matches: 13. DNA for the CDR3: TGTGCCAGCAGTCCTCTAGCGGGAGGGCCCGACTTGAACGAGCAGTACTTC. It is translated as CASSPLAGGPDLNEQYF.

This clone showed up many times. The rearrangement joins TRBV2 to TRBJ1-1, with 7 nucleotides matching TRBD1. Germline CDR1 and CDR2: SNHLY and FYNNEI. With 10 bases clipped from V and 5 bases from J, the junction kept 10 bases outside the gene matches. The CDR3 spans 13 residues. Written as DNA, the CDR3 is TGTGCCAACAAGGGGGCGAAACGAACTGAAGCTTTCTTT. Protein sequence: CANKGAKRTEAFF.

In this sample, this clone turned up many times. The DNA for the CDR3 is TGTGCCAGCAGCCTCCGGTCTAGCGAGAGCTCCTACAATGAGCAGTTCTTC. Translation: CASSLRSSESSYNEQFF. J is TRBJ2-1 and V is TRBV7-6, with D perhaps TRBD2 (6 bases). The CDR3 totals 17 residues. Germline CDR1 SGHVS, CDR2 FNYEAQ. The V end was cut by 5 bases, the J end by 0 bases, with 17 bases between.